The 30 T cell receptor beta chains in this list originate from one sample, sequenced in a study of blood T cells in healthy people across ages. Primed by a sample-barcoded 5' primer and a J-beta primer mix, a second PCR proceeded for about 6 to 12 cycles. TCRdb independently ran MiXCR on the 5' RACE reads; one entry per CDR3 protein. Here the sample spans 1.5 million to 1.8 million distinct CDR3 sequences, approximately 42% being singletons. Sequencing was performed on blood. The source of these receptors is a woman between 18 and 29 years old in good health.

This rearrangement joins TRBV7-9 to TRBJ2-7; 7 bases are shared with TRBD1. The CDR3 contains 14 residues. Trimming cost V 5 bases and J 5 bases; bases outside gene matches: 9. The germline V gene encodes CDR1 SEHNR and CDR2 FQNEAQ (reference sequence). In DNA, the CDR3 is TGTGCCAGCAGCACCCCACAGGGGCACCACGAGCAGTACTTC. Its translation: CASSTPQGHHEQYF.

The J gene is TRBJ2-7, the V gene TRBV12-3 or TRBV12-4, with TRBD2 as a possible D gene (5 bases). The CDR3 totals 14 residues. Between the trimmed V and J ends, which lost 6 bases and 4 bases, there was a span of 16 bases. The CDR3 nucleotides are TGTGCCAGCAGCTATCGGGTACGGAGGTACGAGCAGTACTTC. This codes for CASSYRVRRYEQYF.

This clonotype appeared once. This chain links TRBV29-1 with TRBJ1-1; D is unclear. In germline, CDR1 is SQVTM, CDR2 ANQGSEA. V was shortened by 4 bases and J by 5 bases, with 11 bases between the two germline ends. The CDR3 has 12 amino acids. For the CDR3, the DNA is TGCAGCGTTGCGCGTGATGGGACTGAAGCTTTCTTT. Residues: CSVARDGTEAFF.

The J gene is TRBJ2-1, the V gene TRBV10-3; the match to TRBD2 covers 10 bases. Germline V lookup: CDR1 ENHRY, CDR2 SYGVKD. The CDR3 spans 14 residues. After removal of 10 bases from V and 4 bases from J, the junction contained 7 bases not matched to a gene. CDR3 sequence: CATQSSGGYNEQFF. The DNA of the CDR3 is TGTGCCACCCAATCTAGCGGGGGATACAATGAGCAGTTCTTC.

This rearrangement joins TRBV5-1 to TRBJ2-7; D gene uncertain. The ends were cut back, 4 bases at V and 0 bases at J, with 8 bases in the middle. Germline V gene sequence: CDR1 SGHRS, CDR2 YFSETQ. The CDR3 sequence is 13 residues long. The CDR3 spells CASSPDPSYEQYF. The CDR3 nucleotides read TGCGCCAGCAGCCCGGACCCCTCCTACGAGCAGTACTTC.

The chain carries TRBV10-3 and TRBJ1-1; D is perhaps TRBD1 (6 bases). The CDR3 runs 13 residues. Germline CDR1 reads ENHRY; CDR2 reads SYGVKD. Trimming left V 4 bases short and J 5 bases short, with 11 bases between. The CDR3 DNA reads TGTGCCATCAGTGGAGGGGGTTGGACTGAAGCTTTCTTT. This gives the protein CAISGGGWTEAFF.

This clonotype has more than one count but fewer than ten. J is TRBJ2-5 and V is TRBV6-5; D is possibly TRBD2 (5 bases). The germline V gene has CDR1 MNHEY and CDR2 SVGAGI. The CDR3 sequence is 16 residues long. V was cut by 0 bases and J by 3 bases, with 14 bases left in between. Written as DNA, the CDR3 is TGTGCCAGCAGTTACTCGTCTAGCAGAGGGAAAGAGACCCAGTACTTC. Translating it yields CASSYSSSRGKETQYF.

This chain links TRBV6-5 with TRBJ1-2; D remains unclear. Germline CDR1 is MNHEY and CDR2 is SVGAGI. The V end lost 0 bases, the J end lost 6 bases, and 8 bases lay between the germline ends. The CDR3 is 13 amino acids. The CDR3 loop reads CASSYSSVDGYTF. The CDR3 DNA reads as TGTGCCAGCAGTTACTCGTCGGTCGATGGCTACACCTTC.

This clonotype was seen only a few times. The gene calls are TRBV12-3 or TRBV12-4 and TRBJ1-2; a weak D match, TRBD1 (6 bases). Trimming took off 0 bases at V and 4 bases at J, with 12 bases between the two ends. This CDR3 has 15 residues. The CDR3 is CASSLALRGTYGYTF. The CDR3 nucleotides read TGTGCCAGCAGTTTAGCGCTGAGGGGGACCTATGGCTACACCTTC.

This clonotype was picked up a small number of times. The chain combines TRBV20-1 with TRBJ2-4; 7 positions agree with TRBD1. V shed 3 bases, J shed 0 bases, and the junction held 5 bases outside the gene matches. CDR3 size: 15 residues. CDR1 DFQATT and CDR2 SNEGSKA come from the germline V gene (reference sequence). CDR3 in DNA: TGCAGTGCTAGGACAGGGCCTCTAGCCAAAAACATTCAGTACTTC. It translates to CSARTGPLAKNIQYF.

This chain's CDR3 is CASSEQAAANYGYTF. In nucleotides, the CDR3 is TGTGCCAGCAGTGAACAGGCGGCCGCTAACTATGGCTACACCTTC. This chain links TRBV2 with TRBJ1-2; no clear D. The germline gives CDR1 SNHLY, CDR2 FYNNEI. This CDR3 has 15 amino acids. V lost 2 bases to trimming and J lost 0 bases, with 10 bases between them.

Note on this clonotype: At one end the junction does not follow the germline gene, possibly because of a read error. V is TRBV10-3 and J is TRBJ1-5; D may be TRBD1 (5 bases). The CDR3 consists of 17 residues. Germline V gene data show CDR1 as ENHRY and CDR2 as SYGVKD. CDR3 loop: CAIGESLGDQSNQPQHF. CDR3 nucleotide sequence: TGTGCCATCGGTGAGTCGTTAGGGGACCAGAGCAATCAGCCCCAGCATTTT.

With respect to this clonotype: This sequence may be a read error, since a much larger clone differs from it by one base. The J gene is TRBJ2-1, the V gene TRBV12-3 or TRBV12-4, with unresolved D. The length of the CDR3 is 16 residues. The CDR3 nucleotides are TGTACCAGCTTACAACCCTCGGGCATGGGATTCAATGAGCAGTTCTTC. Translating it yields CTSLQPSGMGFNEQFF.

DNA for the CDR3: TGTGGCCTGGAGGGGGCGCCTAATTCACCCCTCCACTTT. Its translation is CGLEGAPNSPLHF. The V gene is TRBV27, the J gene TRBJ1-6; 7 bases are shared with TRBD1. The CDR3 extends over 13 amino acids. Germline-derived CDR1 and CDR2 are MNHEY and SMNVEV (reference sequence).

This clonotype was detected ten times or more. The chain carries TRBV7-2 and TRBJ1-1, with D tentatively TRBD1 (5 bases). Germline V gives CDR1 SGHTA, CDR2 FQGNSA. The CDR3 is 13 residues long. V was clipped by 2 bases and J by 7 bases, with 11 bases between them. The CDR3 loop is CASSLTGTIEAFF. DNA of the CDR3: TGTGCCAGCAGCTTAACAGGAACCATTGAAGCTTTCTTT.

The rearrangement links TRBV28 to TRBJ1-1, with 8 bases that match TRBD1. Per germline, CDR1 MDHEN and CDR2 SYDVKM. V gave up 5 bases and J gave up 11 bases; unmatched junction bases: 13. The CDR3 is made up of 14 amino acids. In nucleotides, the CDR3 is TGTGCCAGCAGTCTGGGACAGGTCTACCTCGGGGCTTTCTTT. Its translation is CASSLGQVYLGAFF.

This clonotype was seen a handful of times. CDR3 in amino acids: CASSMDREYTEAFF. The DNA of the CDR3 is TGTGCCAGCAGCATGGACAGGGAGTACACTGAAGCTTTCTTT. This chain connects TRBV5-6 to TRBJ1-1; 8 nucleotides match TRBD1. Germline V gene lookup returns CDR1 SGHDT and CDR2 YYEEEE. The CDR3 has 14 residues. The ends lost 4 bases at V and 3 bases at J; junction bases unmatched: 5.

J is TRBJ1-2 and V is TRBV2; 7 positions agree with TRBD1. Losses at the gene ends were 9 bases for V and 9 bases for J; bases not matched to a gene: 13. This CDR3 spans 13 amino acids. Germline CDR1 is SNHLY and CDR2 is FYNNEI. CDR3 amino acids: CASCPGTVYSYTF. The DNA of the CDR3 is TGTGCCAGTTGTCCCGGGACAGTTTATAGCTACACCTTC.

The rearrangement links TRBV6-2 or TRBV6-3 to TRBJ2-3, with D unclear. In germline, CDR1 is MNHEY, CDR2 SVGEGT. This CDR3 spans 12 amino acids. Trimming removed 10 bases at V and 6 bases at J, with 14 bases between. The CDR3 DNA follows: TGTGCCACCTCGCGGTCAACTGATACGCAGTATTTT. The encoded protein is CATSRSTDTQYF.

About this clonotype itself: A read error may be the cause here, since a much bigger clone is one base away. V usage is TRBV12-3 or TRBV12-4 and J usage is TRBJ2-3; D is perhaps TRBD2 (5 bases). Deletions cut 6 bases from V and 4 bases from J, with 17 bases between. The CDR3 extends over 15 amino acids. The CDR3 DNA reads as TGTGCCAGCAGGGACGGGGTGGCTGGAGCAGATACGCAGTATTTT. Encoded protein: CASRDGVAGADTQYF.

CDR3 sequence reads: CASSYGQGSDYGYTF. Written as DNA, the CDR3 is TGTGCCAGCAGCTACGGACAGGGATCCGACTATGGCTACACCTTC. V is TRBV2 and J is TRBJ1-2; TRBD1 aligns across 8 bases. V lost 6 bases, J lost 3 bases, and 9 bases stayed unmatched. Germline CDR1 SNHLY, CDR2 FYNNEI. The CDR3 has 15 amino acids.

This clonotype was observed at least ten times. The rearrangement links TRBV20-1 to TRBJ2-7; D is uncertain. V lost 4 bases and J 3 bases, leaving 10 bases between the germline ends. Germline V gene lookup returns CDR1 DFQATT and CDR2 SNEGSKA (reference sequence). This CDR3 contains 12 residues. The CDR3 loop reads CSATYPSYEQYF. CDR3 nucleotide sequence: TGCAGTGCTACCTACCCGAGCTACGAGCAGTACTTC.

This clonotype was counted a single time. A read error is possible here, since a much larger clone lies one base away. The chain uses TRBV4-2 and TRBJ2-1; D might be TRBD2 (5 bases). CDR3 length equals 16 residues. Germline V gene lookup returns CDR1 LGHNA and CDR2 YNFKEQ. V was trimmed by 3 bases and J by 8 bases, leaving 20 bases between them. The CDR3 is CASSHGSEGVPDEQFF. The CDR3 region has the DNA TGTGCCAGCAGCCATGGTAGCGAGGGTGTTCCCGATGAGCAGTTCTTC.

A few counts support this clonotype. The CDR3 DNA follows: TGTGCCAGCAGCTTCCGGAACAGTCCACACGAGCAGTACTTC. It is translated as CASSFRNSPHEQYF. The chain recombines TRBV7-2 with TRBJ2-7; D ambiguous. The germline V gene has CDR1 SGHTA and CDR2 FQGNSA. The length of the CDR3 is 14 residues. The germline V and J ends were trimmed by 3 bases and 5 bases, with 14 bases remaining between them. Looking up the rest from reference TRBV7-2 and TRBJ2-7 gives the full variable domain: GAGVSQSPSNKVTEKGKDVELRCDPISGHTALYWYRQSLGQGLEFLIYFQGNSAPDKSGLPSDRFSAERTGGSVSTLTIQRTQQEDSAVYLCASSFRNSPHEQYFGPGTRLTVT.

This clonotype was detected a few times. The rearrangement uses TRBV21-1 and TRBJ2-7. TRBV21-1 is a pseudogene. CDR3 length: 13 residues. In DNA, the CDR3 is TGTGCCAGCAGCAAGAACCGCTCCTACGAGCAGTACTTC. Encoded protein: CASSKNRSYEQYF.

This clonotype was detected once. CDR3 sequence: CASTAPGRGEQFF. CDR3 nucleotides: TGTGCCAGCACCGCACCGGGACGAGGTGAGCAGTTCTTC. The V call is TRBV12-3 or TRBV12-4, the J call TRBJ2-1; D tentatively reads TRBD1 or TRBD2 (5 bases each). Trimming shortened V by 7 bases and J by 9 bases, and 16 bases separated the two germline ends. The CDR3 runs to 13 residues.

The chain uses TRBV20-1 and TRBJ2-3, with TRBD2 matching 10 bases. Germline V gene lookup returns CDR1 DFQATT and CDR2 SNEGSKA (reference sequence). V lost 4 bases to trimming and J lost 2 bases; unmatched junction nucleotides: 3. This CDR3 comprises 14 residues. The CDR3 nucleotides are TGCAGTGCTACACTAGCGGGGATCACAGATACGCAGTATTTT. It specifies CSATLAGITDTQYF.

This clonotype has just a few counts. V is TRBV7-9 and J is TRBJ2-1; unclear D gene. The ends were cut back, 5 bases at V and 4 bases at J, with 12 bases in the middle. Per the germline V gene, CDR1 is SEHNR and CDR2 is FQNEAQ (reference sequence). The CDR3 loop spans 14 amino acids. The CDR3 sequence is CASSAIQRYNEQFF. CDR3 sequence (DNA): TGTGCCAGCAGCGCAATCCAACGGTACAATGAGCAGTTCTTC.

The chain joins TRBV6-6 to TRBJ1-4, with 8 bases that match TRBD1. Germline V gene sequence: CDR1 MNHNY, CDR2 SVGAGI (reference sequence). There are 15 residues in the CDR3. V trimming: 2 bases; J trimming: 8 bases; junction bases outside the gene matches: 7. DNA of the CDR3: TGTGCCAGCAGTTACAAGACAGGGGAGCGAGAAAAACTGTTTTTT. Translation: CASSYKTGEREKLFF.

The chain uses TRBV12-3 or TRBV12-4 and TRBJ1-4; D possibly corresponds to TRBD1 (5 bases). CDR3 length: 16 amino acids. Between the trimmed V and J ends, which lost 6 bases and 0 bases, there was a span of 14 bases. This CDR3 is CASSPGKKSTNEKLFF. DNA for the CDR3: TGTGCCAGCAGCCCAGGGAAGAAGTCAACTAATGAAAAACTGTTTTTT.